This TCR beta chain appears in the sequencing data of a study of blood T cell repertoires in COVID-19. The overall study: The United States, Italy and Spain provided the acute and convalescent COVID-19 samples.

This CDR3 has 15 amino acids. Looked up from germline, CDR1 is SGHRS and CDR2 is YFSETQ. Losses at the gene ends were 5 bases for V and 2 bases for J; bases not matched to a gene: 4. Original processing methods: For nucleated cells, counts were estimated from reference gene primer amplification. Clones were sequenced by immunoSEQ multiplex PCR, and TCRdb holds only the in-frame ones, with some missing. For V, J and clone size, that table is used; D and trimming come from the DNA. The table shows 200,000 to 250,000 clones, with around 80% occurring only once. The sequence was obtained from a man aged 25 to 45 with active or convalescent COVID-19. Source material: peripheral blood. The rearrangement links TRBV5-1 to TRBJ2-1; 10 bases line up with TRBD2. For the CDR3, the DNA is TGCGCCAGCAGTCGTAGCGGGGGGCCCTACAATGAGCAGTTCTTC. It is translated as CASSRSGGPYNEQFF.